The sequence of this T cell receptor beta chain was determined in a study of cytomegalovirus exposure and HLA in healthy donors. The study's findings and limits: It was around 160 TCR beta chains that were listed as cytomegalovirus-associated. Among TCR sequences, most were rare, though some public TCRs appeared in many donors.

Concerning this clone itself: The antigen remains undetermined.

Separate from the roughly 720-subject first cohort was the approximately 130-subject validation cohort, to which the donors belonged. V was pared by 3 bases and J by 0 bases, with 9 bases between. The CDR3 length is 16 residues. Germline V gene sequence: CDR1 MNHNS, CDR2 SASEGT. The table came from immunoSEQ multiplex PCR; TCRdb's copy has only in-frame clones and leaves some out. Here the sample spans about 200,000 clones, 80% to 85% being singletons. The chain employs TRBV6-1 and TRBJ1-6; tentative D call: TRBD1 (6 bases). The sequencing input was PBMCs. The clonotype originates from a woman aged 25 to 39 in good health and CMV-seronegative. The DNA for the CDR3 is TGTGCCAGCAGTGATCAGGGGAGCTCCTATAATTCACCCCTCCACTTT. As protein: CASSDQGSSYNSPLHF.